This T cell receptor (beta chain) stems from a study of shared clonotypes between healthy human individuals. Germline V gene lookup returns CDR1 LGHNA and CDR2 YSLEER. The CDR3 totals 16 residues. With 4 bases clipped from V and 10 bases from J, the junction kept 14 bases outside the gene matches. Naive CD8 populations comprised CD45RO-negative cells positively selected for CCR7, excluding terminally differentiated effector memory CD45RA+ cells. Among the donors, all were Caucasian adults who lived in Nashville, Tennessee. Deep was the level used in running the assay. Libraries were prepared by immunoSEQ multiplex PCR; TCRdb keeps only in-frame clonotypes and omits some of them. Counted here are millions of clones, roughly 95% occurring once; the ten biggest clones make up 0.9% to 1.3%.

The receptor comes from a man between 18 and 29 years old in good health. This chain joins TRBV4-3 and TRBJ2-2; the match to TRBD2 covers 8 bases. The sequencing input was naive CD8+ T cells sorted from blood. CDR3 nucleotide sequence: TGCGCCAGCAGCCGTCTCTCCGGGAGGGCCGAGGCGGAGCTGTTTTTT. As protein: CASSRLSGRAEAELFF.